One sample yielded the 27 T cell receptor beta chains listed below, sequenced in a study of T-cell reconstitution after alpha-beta-depleted transplantation in children. A TCRbeta library incorporating unique molecular identifiers was prepared. TCRdb called the PCR reads again in MiXCR, with one record for every CDR3 protein. The sample lists 550,000 to 600,000 distinct CDR3 sequences, about 21% seen once, with 13% to 15% in the top ten. The material was PBMCs, mostly from graft donor cells, obtained 360 days after TCRalphabeta/CD19-depleted stem cell transplant. These receptor sequences come from a boy in the first two years of life who had a stem cell transplant for acute myeloid leukemia, so the T cells may come from the graft donor.

This clonotype was picked up a small number of times. The V and J genes are TRBV30 and TRBJ2-5, with D maybe TRBD1 (5 bases). This CDR3 comprises 14 residues. The germline V gene encodes CDR1 GTSNPN and CDR2 SVGIG (reference sequence). V lost 1 base to trimming and J lost 1 base, with 10 bases between them. The chain's CDR3 is CAWSGQKIQETQYF. For the CDR3, the DNA is TGTGCCTGGAGTGGACAGAAGATCCAAGAGACCCAGTACTTC. Full variable domain (rest looked up from reference TRBV30 and TRBJ2-5): SQTIHQWPATLVQPVGSPLSLECTVEGTSNPNLYWYRQAAGRGLQLLFYSVGIGQISSEVPQNLSASRPQDRQFILSSKKLLLSDSGFYLCAWSGQKIQETQYFGPGTRLLVL.

This clonotype was observed a few times. The chain joins TRBV20-1 to TRBJ1-5; TRBD1 matches at 9 bases. The V and J ends lost 3 bases and 7 bases, in that order; junction bases with no gene match: 4. Germline lookup yields CDR1 DFQATT and CDR2 SNEGSKA (reference sequence). The CDR3 is made up of 13 amino acids. The CDR3 sequence is CSASRTGEQPQHF. The CDR3 nucleotides read TGCAGTGCTAGCCGGACAGGGGAACAGCCCCAGCATTTT.

The genes are TRBV6-5 and TRBJ1-1; TRBD1 might be the D (6 bases). V lost 2 bases and J 5 bases, leaving 12 bases between the germline ends. CDR1 MNHEY and CDR2 SVGAGI come from the germline V gene. This CDR3 comprises 14 residues. CDR3 sequence (DNA): TGTGCCAGCAGTTACAAGACAGGAGGGACTGAAGCTTTCTTT. Its protein is CASSYKTGGTEAFF.

This clonotype was seen at least ten times. V is TRBV29-1 and J is TRBJ2-7; TRBD1 matches 9 bases. Germline V gene data show CDR1 as SQVTM and CDR2 as ANQGSEA. This CDR3 has 12 residues. Germline trimming cut 6 bases from V and 2 bases from J; bases unmatched to any gene: 2. CDR3 sequence (DNA): TGCAGCGTGGGGACAGGGCCCTACGAGCAGTACTTC. Translation gives CSVGTGPYEQYF.

This clonotype was seen a handful of times. The chain joins TRBV20-1 to TRBJ1-6; D is ambiguous. The CDR3 extends over 13 amino acids. The germline gives CDR1 DFQATT, CDR2 SNEGSKA (reference sequence). Trimming left V 1 base short and J 7 bases short, with 8 bases between. As DNA, the CDR3 is TGCAGTGCTAGAGTTGCACTGAATTCACCCCTCCACTTT. Protein: CSARVALNSPLHF.

This clonotype has ten or more counts. V is TRBV7-6 and J is TRBJ2-1, with 11 bases identical to TRBD2. The CDR3 runs 15 residues. With V trimmed by 8 bases and J by 0 bases, 3 bases remained unmatched. Looked up from germline, CDR1 is SGHVS and CDR2 is FNYEAQ. As DNA, the CDR3 is TGTGCCAGCTCCACTAGCGGGGGCTCCTACAATGAGCAGTTCTTC. Amino acids: CASSTSGGSYNEQFF.

This clonotype appeared a few times. The genes are TRBV4-2 and TRBJ2-2; TRBD1 might be the D (5 bases). Germline CDR1 reads LGHNA; CDR2 reads YNFKEQ. CDR3 length equals 13 residues. Trimming left V 4 bases short and J 6 bases short, with 9 bases between. Written as DNA, the CDR3 is TGTGCCAGCAGCCCGCGACAGTCCGGGGAGCTGTTTTTT. Translating it yields CASSPRQSGELFF.

This chain links TRBV5-1 with TRBJ2-5, with D possibly called TRBD1 or TRBD2 (5 bases each). CDR1 is SGHRS, CDR2 YFSETQ, per germline. V lost 4 bases, J lost 1 base, and 20 bases lay in between. The CDR3 is 17 amino acids. CDR3 coding DNA: TGCGCCAGCAGCCCTGCGAGATCTGGTGGGGGCCAAGAGACCCAGTACTTC. It codes for CASSPARSGGGQETQYF.

In this sample, this clonotype turned up a few times. This rearrangement joins TRBV29-1 to TRBJ1-4, with D unclear. Trimming left V 7 bases short and J 0 bases short, with 21 bases between. The CDR3 totals 17 residues. The germline CDR1 and CDR2 sequences are SQVTM and ANQGSEA. CDR3 bases: TGCAGCGCTAGAAAAAGGATCGACGGGACAACTAATGAAAAACTGTTTTTT. Protein sequence: CSARKRIDGTTNEKLFF.

V gene TRBV7-2 combines with J gene TRBJ2-1; weak D call: TRBD2 (6 bases). The V and J ends lost 2 bases and 4 bases respectively, with 12 bases between them. The CDR3 is 15 residues long. CDR1 and CDR2 (germline): SGHTA, FQGNSA. In nucleotides, the CDR3 is TGTGCCAGCAGCTTATTATCCGGGGGTTACAATGAGCAGTTCTTC. Translation gives CASSLLSGGYNEQFF.

This clonotype was seen a handful of times. CDR3 loop: CASSHTGTAGANVLTF. The CDR3 coding sequence is TGTGCCAGCAGCCACACAGGGACGGCAGGGGCCAACGTCCTGACTTTC. The chain carries TRBV11-3 and TRBJ2-6, with D perhaps TRBD1 (6 bases). CDR1 and CDR2 from the germline V gene are SGHNT and YENEEA. This CDR3 contains 16 residues. The V end was cut by 5 bases, the J end by 4 bases, with 15 bases between.

This clonotype was found once. The chain is built from TRBV3-1 and TRBJ2-3; the match to TRBD2 covers 8 bases. Germline V gives CDR1 LGHDT, CDR2 YNNKEL (reference sequence). This CDR3 is built from 16 residues. Trimming removed 2 bases from V and 3 bases from J; junction bases left unmatched: 7. CDR3 loop: CASSQRLRLATDTQYF. CDR3 nucleotide sequence: TGTGCCAGCAGCCAACGACTACGACTAGCGACAGATACGCAGTATTTT.

This clonotype was detected only a few times. The chain couples TRBV5-1 to TRBJ2-1, with a possible D match to TRBD1 (6 bases). Trimming shortened V by 4 bases and J by 10 bases, and 9 bases separated the two germline ends. This CDR3 is built from 11 residues. Per germline, CDR1 SGHRS and CDR2 YFSETQ. The CDR3 DNA sequence: TGCGCCAGCAGCGTGGGACACGAGCAGTTCTTC. It is translated as CASSVGHEQFF.

This clonotype was counted between two and nine times. The chain combines TRBV12-3 or TRBV12-4 with TRBJ1-5; 10 positions match TRBD1. This CDR3 has 16 amino acids. V shed 5 bases and J 5 bases; nucleotides not matched to a gene: 9. This CDR3 reads CASSKTRDRGDQPQHF. The CDR3 DNA is TGTGCCAGCAGTAAGACCAGGGACAGGGGCGATCAGCCCCAGCATTTT.

Many counts were recorded for this clonotype. The rearrangement links TRBV20-1 to TRBJ2-1; D possibly corresponds to TRBD2 (6 bases). The germline gives CDR1 DFQATT, CDR2 SNEGSKA (reference sequence). The V gene lost 4 bases and the J gene lost 10 bases, with 20 bases spanning the gap. The CDR3 runs to 14 residues. The chain's CDR3 is CSATRLVGRKEQFF. As DNA, the CDR3 is TGCAGTGCTACCCGACTAGTCGGTAGGAAGGAGCAGTTCTTC.

Ten or more counts support this clonotype. The V call is TRBV29-1, the J call TRBJ1-5; 7 bases fit TRBD1. V was clipped by 7 bases and J by 2 bases; unmatched bases: 8. This CDR3 has 14 amino acids. CDR1 SQVTM and CDR2 ANQGSEA come from the germline V gene. The CDR3 nucleotides read TGCAGCGCCGTCGACAGGGATCGCAATCAGCCCCAGCATTTT. Its protein product is CSAVDRDRNQPQHF.

Ten or more counts support this clonotype. DNA of the CDR3: TGTGCCAGCAGCCGCCAAGCTCGAGGACTATACAATGAGCAGTTCTTC. Amino acids: CASSRQARGLYNEQFF. The chain has TRBV7-2 and TRBJ2-1, with D possibly TRBD2 on 6 matching bases. Germline loops: CDR1 SGHTA, CDR2 FQGNSA. Trimming took off 5 bases at V and 4 bases at J, with 18 bases between the two ends. This CDR3 contains 16 residues. The whole variable domain, remainder taken from reference TRBV7-2 and TRBJ2-1, is GAGVSQSPSNKVTEKGKDVELRCDPISGHTALYWYRQSLGQGLEFLIYFQGNSAPDKSGLPSDRFSAERTGGSVSTLTIQRTQQEDSAVYLCASSRQARGLYNEQFFGPGTRLTVL.

This clonotype was seen at least ten times. The chain carries TRBV18 and TRBJ2-5, with D possibly TRBD2 on 6 matching bases. V lost 2 bases and J lost 2, with 12 bases in between. CDR3 length: 15 residues. Germline V gives CDR1 KGHSH, CDR2 LQKENI. This chain's CDR3 is CASSPRGLFQETQYF. For the CDR3, the DNA is TGTGCCAGCTCACCAAGGGGACTGTTTCAAGAGACCCAGTACTTC.

This clonotype occurred many times. This chain joins TRBV5-1 and TRBJ2-7, with D perhaps TRBD1 or TRBD2 (5 bases each). The CDR3 extends over 14 amino acids. V shed 4 bases and J shed 0 bases, with 11 bases lying between them. Germline assignment: CDR1 SGHRS and CDR2 YFSETQ. The CDR3 sequence is CASSQGRTSYEQYF. In nucleotides, the CDR3 is TGCGCCAGCAGCCAGGGACGGACCTCCTACGAGCAGTACTTC.

Ten or more counts support this clonotype. The chain joins TRBV20-1 to TRBJ2-3, with 12 bases lining up with TRBD2. With V trimmed by 6 bases and J by 6 bases, 7 bases remained unmatched. Germline loops: CDR1 DFQATT, CDR2 SNEGSKA (reference sequence). This CDR3 is 14 amino acids long. The chain's CDR3 is CSAFLAGGQDTQYF. The CDR3 region has the DNA TGCAGTGCCTTTCTAGCGGGGGGGCAGGATACGCAGTATTTT.

The V call is TRBV10-3, the J call TRBJ1-5; the D is unclear. The length of the CDR3 is 11 residues. V was cut by 7 bases and J by 1 base, with 2 bases left in between. Germline lookup yields CDR1 ENHRY and CDR2 SYGVKD. The CDR3: CAINSNQPQHF. In DNA, the CDR3 is TGTGCCATCAACAGCAATCAGCCCCAGCATTTT.

This clonotype was seen more than once but under ten times. V gene TRBV6-5 combines with J gene TRBJ1-6; TRBD1 might be the D (6 bases). V was pared by 0 bases and J by 8 bases, with 8 bases between. Per germline, CDR1 MNHEY and CDR2 SVGAGI. This CDR3 has 14 amino acids. The CDR3 DNA reads as TGTGCCAGCAGTTACTCGACAGGAGATTCACCCCTCCACTTT. Translation gives CASSYSTGDSPLHF.

This clonotype was seen repeatedly, ten times or more. The genes are TRBV24-1 and TRBJ2-1, with no clear D. Germline V gene lookup returns CDR1 KGHDR and CDR2 SFDVKD. Trimming removed 2 bases from V and 6 bases from J, with 13 bases in between. The CDR3 sequence is 15 residues long. The CDR3 DNA follows: TGTGCCACCAGTGATTCAGACAAGAACCTCAATGAGCAGTTCTTC. Translating it yields CATSDSDKNLNEQFF.

J is TRBJ2-1 and V is TRBV13; 10 bases align to TRBD2. Germline CDR1 reads PRHDT; CDR2 reads FYEKMQ (reference sequence). The V gene end was trimmed by 5 bases and the J gene end by 6 bases; junction bases not matched to a gene: 10. This CDR3 has 16 residues. DNA for the CDR3: TGTGCCAGCAGCCCGATAGGGAGCGGGGGGGCCAATGAGCAGTTCTTC. Translated: CASSPIGSGGANEQFF.

V gene TRBV7-9 combines with J gene TRBJ2-1, with a weak D call TRBD1 (5 bases). CDR3 size: 13 residues. Trimming removed 2 bases at V and 8 bases at J, with 10 bases between. CDR1 and CDR2 from the germline V gene are SEHNR and FQNEAQ (reference sequence). The CDR3 DNA is TGTGCCAGCAGCTTACCAGGGTTCTATGAGCAGTTCTTC. Translating gives CASSLPGFYEQFF.

This clonotype was detected many times. The chain has TRBV27 and TRBJ2-2; 9 bases agree with TRBD1. With V trimmed by 2 bases and J by 4 bases, 5 bases remained unmatched. The CDR3 loop spans 16 amino acids. Germline V gene data show CDR1 as MNHEY and CDR2 as SMNVEV (reference sequence). CDR3 sequence reads: CASSLVPGQGTGELFF. The CDR3 coding sequence is TGTGCCAGCAGTTTAGTACCGGGACAGGGCACCGGGGAGCTGTTTTTT.

This clonotype was observed a few times. V usage is TRBV6-1 and J usage is TRBJ2-7; TRBD2 matches 7 bases. Per germline, CDR1 MNHNS and CDR2 SASEGT. The CDR3 length is 14 residues. V lost 5 bases, J lost 4 bases, and 8 bases stayed unmatched. The CDR3 is CASSPGTKVYEQYV. For the CDR3, the DNA is TGTGCCAGCAGTCCAGGGACTAAAGTGTACGAGCAGTACGTC.